This TCR beta chain was sequenced during a study of shared T cell receptors in the human thymus. The CDR3 length is 12 residues. From germline, CDR1 is SEHNR and CDR2 FQNEAQ (reference sequence). The germline V and J ends were trimmed by 6 bases and 8 bases, with 10 bases remaining between them. Some clones are missing from TCRdb's copy, which holds only in-frame ones; the method was immunoSEQ multiplex PCR. The repertoire has more than 550,000 clones, approximately 85% of them found once; the top ten carry around 0.0099%. These data were also reused for a study on human thymus T cells. Turning to that study: Repertoires sampled from thymus and blood appeared biased in V and J gene usage. As related research reported, thymic repertoires overlapped highly among unrelated individuals.

This sequence was found in a girl less than two years old with a congenital heart defect. The chain links TRBV7-9 to TRBJ1-4; D might be TRBD1 (6 bases). The sequenced sample consisted of thymocytes. CDR3 amino acids: CASRTGSEKLFF. CDR3 nucleotide sequence: TGTGCCAGCAGAACAGGGTCCGAAAAACTGTTTTTT. The variable domain in full, completed from reference TRBV7-9 and TRBJ1-4, reads DTGVSQNPRHKITKRGQNVTFRCDPISEHNRLYWYRQTLGQGPEFLTYFQNEAQLEKSRLLSDRFSAERPKGSFSTLEIQRTEQGDSAMYLCASRTGSEKLFFGSGTQLSVL.